This TCR beta chain emerged from a study of T cell responses to AZD1222 COVID-19 vaccine. Findings of the study overall: Donors were mostly white British, more females; clonal diversity possibly underestimated.

Repertoires were generated with immunoSEQ multiplex PCR, while TCRdb's copy carries only in-frame clones and drops some. Counted here are under 150,000 clones, approximately 94% occurring once; the ten biggest clones make up around 5.1%. The count of this clone is one. The antigen is unknown. V lost 5 bases and J lost 0; bases outside the gene matches: 7. Germline loops: CDR1 MNHNY, CDR2 SVGAGI (reference sequence). CDR3 size: 16 residues. The chain has TRBV6-6 and TRBJ2-4; 7 bases agree with TRBD2. The sample was peripheral blood, taken on day 0 of AZD1222 vaccination. The receptor was derived from an adult in good health. This chain's CDR3 is CASSLSGALAKNIQYF. CDR3 nucleotide sequence: TGTGCCAGCAGTCTGAGCGGGGCCCTAGCCAAAAACATTCAGTACTTC.